This record concerns one T cell receptor (beta chain) sequence. TCRdb keeps only in-frame clones here, not all; method: immunoSEQ multiplex PCR. The repertoire holds some 10,000 clones, with 84% as singletons. This entry comes from a study of chemoradiotherapy in HPV16-positive cancers. This TCR was recovered from a human donor with HPV-associated anogenital cancer. The sample here was blood, taken from a patient who underwent chemoradiotherapy.

CDR3 sequence reads: CASSPQVGSEQYF. The CDR3 DNA is TGTGCCAGCAGCCCCCAGGTCGGTAGCGAGCAGTACTTC. The chain combines TRBV11-2 with TRBJ2-7; no firm D call. Trimming took 5 bases from V and 6 from J, leaving 14 bases between them. Germline V gene data show CDR1 as SGHAT and CDR2 as FQNNGV. The CDR3 is made up of 13 amino acids.